Listed below are T cell receptor beta chains from one sample, sequenced in a study. Each CDR3 protein is one row after TCRdb ran MiXCR on the RT-PCR reads. The sample lists about 680,000 distinct CDR3 sequences, more than 13% seen once, with around 3.3% in the top ten. Sequenced material: memory CD4+ T cells from blood. The receptor source for this set is a female donor in good health, serving as a healthy control. The CDR3 runs from the conserved cysteine through the conserved F or W. D genes are given only for firm matches. Clone size is stated in some rows and not others, as once, few, many or a class when expanded.

TRBV20-1	-	many	TRBJ2-1	TGCAGTGCCCGGGAGCCCACGAGCTCCTACAATGAGCAGTTCTTC	CSAREPTSSYNEQFF
TRBV25-1	-	many	TRBJ2-3	TGTGCCAGCAGTGAGGGACTGTGGGGCGCAGATACGCAGTATTTT	CASSEGLWGADTQYF
TRBV19	-	once	TRBJ2-3	TGTGCCAGTAGTATTGGCAAGCCTAGCACAGATACGCAGTATTTT	CASSIGKPSTDTQYF
TRBV7-2	-	few	TRBJ1-1	TGTGCCAGCAGCCCCATTGGGGGCCGAGGGGCTGAAGCTTTCTTT	CASSPIGGRGAEAFF
TRBV12-3/TRBV12-4	-	-	TRBJ2-7	TGTGCCTCAAAAGGGAGAGGGGCCGCCTACGAGCAGTACTTC	CASKGRGAAYEQYF
TRBV4-1	-	few	TRBJ2-1	TGCGCCAGCAGCTACGGCGGGGTCAATGAGCAGTTCTTC	CASSYGGVNEQFF
TRBV5-4	TRBD1	few	TRBJ1-6	TGTGCCAGCAGCTTGGGGCCCGACAGGGGAGGATCACCCCTCCACTTT	CASSLGPDRGGSPLHF
TRBV7-6	TRBD1	few	TRBJ1-1	TGTGCCAGCACCCGGGACAGCAACACTGAAGCTTTCTTT	CASTRDSNTEAFF
TRBV5-4	-	many	TRBJ1-2	TGTGCCAGCAGCCCCCTTCTCGGGGCATACGGCTACACCTTC	CASSPLLGAYGYTF
TRBV20-1	-	many	TRBJ1-1	TGCAGTGCTAGAGATGTTGTTACTGAAGCTTTCTTT	CSARDVVTEAFF
TRBV24-1	-	few	TRBJ2-1	TGTGCCACCCGGGGGCTGGCCAATGAGCAGTTCTTC	CATRGLANEQFF
TRBV19	-	few	TRBJ1-1	TGTGCCAGTATCTCGGGCGGCGACGCAGCTTTCTTT	CASISGGDAAFF
TRBV20-1	-	few	TRBJ1-1	TGCAGTGCAACGGACCCCATGAACACTGAAGCTTTCTTT	CSATDPMNTEAFF
TRBV28	-	many	TRBJ2-7	TGTGCCAGCAGTGACCCCGGGATCATCTCCTACGAGCAGTACTTC	CASSDPGIISYEQYF
TRBV20-1	TRBD2	-	TRBJ2-1	TGCAGTGTTTCTAGCGGGAGTAATCGCAATGAGCAGTTCTTC	CSVSSGSNRNEQFF
TRBV10-3	-	many	TRBJ2-1	TGTGCCATCAGCGTAAAGACTTCGTCGGGTCCTGGTGAGCAGTTCTTC	CAISVKTSSGPGEQFF
TRBV20-1	-	-	TRBJ2-2	TGCAGTGCTAGAGGGAGATTCGGAACCGGGGAGCTGTTTTTT	CSARGRFGTGELFF
TRBV7-9	-	-	TRBJ2-1	TGTGCCAGCAGCTTAGCCAGAGGGGCGCGCAGCTCCTACAATGAGCAGTTCTTC	CASSLARGARSSYNEQFF
TRBV28	-	many	TRBJ2-7	TGTGCCAGCAGTGGTCAGGGGATCACCTACGAGCAGTACTTC	CASSGQGITYEQYF
TRBV5-1	TRBD2	-	TRBJ2-5	TGCGCCAGCAGGCAGCGGGAGGGCCGGGAGACCCAGTACTTC	CASRQREGRETQYF
TRBV5-1	-	-	TRBJ1-3	TGCGCCAGCAGCTTGGCTGCGGACCCAGGAGGAAACACCATATATTTT	CASSLAADPGGNTIYF
TRBV4-2	-	many	TRBJ1-4	TGTGCCAGCAGCCAAGACCGGGGGGAGGATGAAAAACTGTTTTTT	CASSQDRGEDEKLFF
TRBV6-1	-	few	TRBJ2-2	TGTGCCAGCACCCTAAGCGGGACCGGGGAGCTGTTTTTT	CASTLSGTGELFF
TRBV20-1	TRBD2	once	TRBJ2-7	TGCAGTGCCGATACGGGAGGGCTAAGTGAGCAGTACTTC	CSADTGGLSEQYF
TRBV7-9	-	-	TRBJ1-5	TGTGCCAGCACCGGACAGCCCCAGCATTTT	CASTGQPQHF
TRBV7-2	TRBD2	many	TRBJ2-1	TGTGCCAGCAGCATGTACCCGGGACTAGCGGATACCCCCTACAATGAGCAGTTCTTC	CASSMYPGLADTPYNEQFF
TRBV9	-	many	TRBJ1-6	TGTGCCAGCAGCGGAGGGGTCCATAATTCACCCCTCCACTTT	CASSGGVHNSPLHF
TRBV21-1	-	few	TRBJ1-2	TGTGCCAGCAGCAAAGTCAGGGGCTACACCTTC	CASSKVRGYTF
TRBV5-5	TRBD2	few	TRBJ2-1	TGTGCCAGCAGCTTGGAGGCGGGAGGGCCTAACAATGAGCAGTTCTTC	CASSLEAGGPNNEQFF
TRBV6-1	-	-	TRBJ2-2	TGTGCCAGCGCCTTACAGCAGGGGACCGGGGAGCTGTTTTTT	CASALQQGTGELFF
TRBV28	-	-	TRBJ2-1	TGTGCCAGCAGTTACGCAGGACTGCGCAATGAGCAGTTCTTC	CASSYAGLRNEQFF
TRBV5-1	-	-	TRBJ2-2	TGCGCCAGCAGCGTCGACCACACCGGGGAGCTGTTTTTT	CASSVDHTGELFF
TRBV5-1	TRBD2	-	TRBJ2-3	TGCGCCAGCAGTCGTGCCGCGGGAGGCCACACAGATACGCAGTATTTT	CASSRAAGGHTDTQYF
TRBV5-1	TRBD1	-	TRBJ2-5	TGCGCCAGCACCCGGACAGGGGAGAGGCAAGAGACCCAGTACTTC	CASTRTGERQETQYF
TRBV20-1	-	few	TRBJ1-3	TGCAGTGCTAGCAGGATCTCTGGAAACACCATATATTTT	CSASRISGNTIYF
TRBV9	-	few	TRBJ2-1	TGTGCCAGCAGCGTAGGACCAGGACCCGGGGATGAGCAGTTCTTC	CASSVGPGPGDEQFF
TRBV6-2/TRBV6-3	-	-	TRBJ2-5	TGTGCCAGCAGGGGGGGACAGAACCAAGAGACCCAGTACTTC	CASRGGQNQETQYF
TRBV7-9	-	-	TRBJ1-2	TGTGCCAGCTCAAGGGCGGGGGACTTCTATGGCTACACCTTC	CASSRAGDFYGYTF
TRBV28	-	few	TRBJ2-3	TGTGCCAGCAGTTTTGCTAATACGCAGTATTTT	CASSFANTQYF
TRBV20-1	TRBD2	few	TRBJ2-1	TGCAGTGCTAGTGGGTCGGGAGGTAGGGATGAGCAGTTCTTC	CSASGSGGRDEQFF
TRBV20-1	-	-	TRBJ1-4	TGCAGTGCTAGGCCGCTTAACAGGGCAACTAATGAAAAACTGTTTTTT	CSARPLNRATNEKLFF
TRBV7-8	TRBD2	few	TRBJ2-7	TGTGCCAGCAGCTTATCTCGTATAGCGGGATACGAGCAGTACTTC	CASSLSRIAGYEQYF
TRBV7-2	-	-	TRBJ2-7	TGTGCCAGCGCCTTTCAGACGGGTTACTACGAGCAGTACTTC	CASAFQTGYYEQYF
TRBV5-1	TRBD2	many	TRBJ2-3	TGCGCCAGCAGCTTGGAACGGGGGGACGATACGCAGTATTTT	CASSLERGDDTQYF
TRBV10-3	TRBD2	many	TRBJ2-3	TGTGCCATCTCGACTAGCGGGGACCCAGATACGCAGTATTTT	CAISTSGDPDTQYF
TRBV20-1	TRBD1	-	TRBJ2-4	TGCAGTGCTATGAGACAGGGGGCTATCGACATTCAGTACTTC	CSAMRQGAIDIQYF
TRBV4-2	-	-	TRBJ2-1	TGTGCCAGCAGCCGGGGTGGCTCGACCACGTACAATGAGCAGTTCTTC	CASSRGGSTTYNEQFF
TRBV10-3	TRBD1	many	TRBJ2-5	TGTGCCATCAGTGGAGGGATGGGACAGACACAAGAGACCCAGTACTTC	CAISGGMGQTQETQYF
TRBV20-1	-	few	TRBJ2-7	TGCAGTGCTAGATCAGGGATTGACGAGCAGTACTTC	CSARSGIDEQYF
TRBV20-1	-	-	TRBJ2-1	TGCAGTGCTCCCCGGACAACCTACAATGAGCAGTTCTTC	CSAPRTTYNEQFF
TRBV29-1	-	many	TRBJ1-1	TGCAGCGTCCTTGACGGGACACGGAATGAAGCTTTCTTT	CSVLDGTRNEAFF
TRBV7-8	-	-	TRBJ1-2	TGTGCCAGCAGCCCCACCTCCGGACAGTACTATGGCTACACCTTC	CASSPTSGQYYGYTF
TRBV6-2/TRBV6-3	TRBD1	few	TRBJ2-7	TGTGCCAGCAGGGCAGCGGACAGGGACGAGCAGTACTTC	CASRAADRDEQYF
TRBV2	TRBD2	once	TRBJ2-1	TGTGCCAGCAGCCGCACCAGGACTAGCGACCACAATGAGCAGTTCTTC	CASSRTRTSDHNEQFF
TRBV3-1	-	-	TRBJ2-2	TGTGCCAGCAGCCAAGGCCTCCAACGCGACGGGGAGCTGTTTTTT	CASSQGLQRDGELFF